One sample yielded the 9 T cell receptor beta chains listed below, sequenced in a study of blood T cell repertoires in COVID-19. Profiling relied on immunoSEQ multiplex PCR, and the TCRdb table lists in-frame clones only, not all of them. In the table there are approximately 76,000 clones, approximately 85% of which are singletons. Material for sequencing was peripheral blood. The source of these receptors is a human donor in a cohort sampled during active COVID-19.

The chain has TRBV30 and TRBJ1-6; 7 bases align to TRBD1. CDR3 length: 18 amino acids. The germline CDR1 and CDR2 sequences are GTSNPN and SVGIG (reference sequence). The junction had 17 bases not matched to a gene; V was cut back by 3 bases and J by 6 bases. For the CDR3, the DNA is TGTGCCTGGAGGGACCCGGACAGGATTTTTGGTTTTAATTCACCCCTCCACTTT. Its translation is CAWRDPDRIFGFNSPLHF.

The V and J genes are TRBV6-5 and TRBJ1-6; 8 bases match TRBD1. The J segment lost 10 bases and the V segment lost 5 bases, leaving 10 bases of the junction unmatched. This CDR3 has 15 residues. Germline-derived CDR1 and CDR2 are MNHEY and SVGAGI. DNA for the CDR3: TGTGCCAGCAGTCGACAGGGGATGGAGGAATCACCCCTCCACTTT. It yields the protein CASSRQGMEESPLHF.

This sequence joins TRBV20-1 and TRBJ1-6, with a tentative D call TRBD1 (5 bases). This CDR3 comprises 14 residues. Germline CDR1 is DFQATT and CDR2 is SNEGSKA (reference sequence). V gave up 3 bases and J gave up 7 bases, with 13 bases separating them. The CDR3 DNA reads as TGCAGTGCTAGTGGGGCAGGATACAATTCACCCCTCCACTTT. This sequence encodes CSASGAGYNSPLHF.

The rearrangement joins TRBV6-5 to TRBJ1-6; D might be TRBD1 (6 bases). Trimming left V 10 bases short and J 2 bases short, with 9 bases between. The germline CDR1 and CDR2 sequences are MNHEY and SVGAGI. CDR3 size: 13 residues. The CDR3 loop reads CATWDTYNSPLHF. CDR3 in DNA: TGTGCCACCTGGGACACCTATAATTCACCCCTCCACTTT.

V and J are TRBV7-9 and TRBJ2-3; unclear D gene. The germline V gene encodes CDR1 SEHNR and CDR2 FQNEAQ (reference sequence). The CDR3 is 15 residues long. Deletions cut 4 bases from V and 0 bases from J, with 11 bases between. The chain's CDR3 is CASSYRLTSTDTQYF. The CDR3 DNA follows: TGTGCCAGCAGCTACCGATTAACTAGCACAGATACGCAGTATTTT.

The V call is TRBV28, the J call TRBJ2-7; possible D gene TRBD1, 6 bases. Trimming removed 5 bases at V and 3 bases at J, with 14 bases between. Per germline, CDR1 MDHEN and CDR2 SYDVKM. The CDR3 is 14 residues long. The CDR3 coding sequence is TGTGCCAGCAGTCGACAGGACCTACTCTACGAGCAGTACTTC. This translates into CASSRQDLLYEQYF.

The chain is built from TRBV12-1 and TRBJ2-4; the D segment call TRBD1 is taken from the table without a DNA check. TRBV12-1 is a known pseudogene. The length of the CDR3 is 17 residues. The CDR3 region is CASSPATGPRAKNIQYF. CDR3 DNA: TGTGCCAGCAGCCCAGCAACAGGGCCAAGGGCCAAAAACATTCAGTACTTC.

This clone has more than one count but fewer than ten. The V gene is TRBV3-1 (or the pseudogene TRBV3-2), the J gene TRBJ2-5; D is possibly TRBD2 (5 bases). V lost 8 bases and J lost 5, with 15 bases in between. Germline loops: CDR1 LGHDT, CDR2 YNNKEL (reference sequence). This CDR3 region has 13 residues. The CDR3 nucleotides read TGTGCCAGCTTCGAATCGTGGGAGGAGACCCAGTACTTC. As protein: CASFESWEETQYF.

The chain combines TRBV13 with TRBJ2-1; perhaps TRBD1 as D (6 bases). The CDR3 is made up of 19 amino acids. From germline, CDR1 is PRHDT and CDR2 FYEKMQ (reference sequence). V lost 6 bases and J lost 0, with 24 bases in between. The CDR3 sequence is CASSITYRRGSNSYNEQFF. The DNA for the CDR3 is TGTGCCAGCAGTATAACATATCGCAGGGGCTCTAACTCCTACAATGAGCAGTTCTTC.